Each of the 25 T cell receptor beta chains below was sequenced from the same sample in a study of cytomegalovirus exposure and HLA in healthy donors. The PCR employed 60 Vbeta primers together with 13 Jbeta primers. Clones were sequenced by immunoSEQ multiplex PCR, and TCRdb holds only the in-frame ones, with some missing. Of about 150,000 clones listed, over 70% are singletons. The sample was PBMCs. These receptor sequences come from a man younger than 45 in good health and CMV-seropositive.

The chain links TRBV2 to TRBJ2-1, with a weak D call TRBD2 (6 bases). The CDR3 extends over 15 amino acids. The germline CDR1 and CDR2 sequences are SNHLY and FYNNEI. V gave up 4 bases and J gave up 2 bases, with 12 bases separating them. The CDR3 protein is CASSVTAGPYNEQFF. CDR3 nucleotides: TGTGCCAGCAGTGTAACAGCGGGCCCCTACAATGAGCAGTTCTTC.

About this clone: In the same sample, other DNA sequences code for this CDR3. V and J are TRBV5-1 and TRBJ2-7, with TRBD2 matching 7 bases. J gave up 5 bases and V 2 bases, and 7 bases lay outside the gene matches. Germline assignment: CDR1 SGHRS and CDR2 YFSETQ. The CDR3 covers 14 residues. The CDR3 DNA follows: TGCGCCAGCAGCTTAGGGCAGGGAGGGGACGAGCAGTACTTC. Translating gives CASSLGQGGDEQYF.

Remarks on this clone: This same CDR3 is encoded by further DNA sequences in the sample. The gene calls are TRBV29-1 and TRBJ2-3; 9 bases align to TRBD2. Germline loops: CDR1 SQVTM, CDR2 ANQGSEA. The CDR3 has 15 residues. V was pared by 7 bases and J by 1 base, with 9 bases of the junction left unmatched. The CDR3 DNA is TGCAGCGCAGGGCGGGAGGGGGCCCGCACAGATACGCAGTATTTT. Encoded protein: CSAGREGARTDTQYF.

This chain joins TRBV5-4 and TRBJ2-7; maybe TRBD1 (6 bases). Trimming took 3 bases from V and 5 from J, leaving 15 bases between them. CDR3 length: 14 residues. Germline CDR1 is SGHNT and CDR2 is YYREEE (reference sequence). In nucleotides, the CDR3 is TGTGCCAGCAGCTCAGAGCCAGGGGTAAACGAGCAGTACTTC. Its translation is CASSSEPGVNEQYF.

This rearrangement joins TRBV28 to TRBJ2-7, with D possibly TRBD2 on 5 matching bases. The germline V and J ends were trimmed by 1 base and 7 bases, with 8 bases remaining between them. Germline assignment: CDR1 MDHEN and CDR2 SYDVKM. The CDR3 runs 12 residues. The CDR3 reads CASSLSGLEQYF. Written as DNA, the CDR3 is TGTGCCAGCAGTTTATCGGGGTTGGAGCAGTACTTC.

This clone showed up many times. This sequence joins TRBV5-6 and TRBJ2-2; 8 nucleotides align to TRBD2. Germline V gene sequence: CDR1 SGHDT, CDR2 YYEEEE. The CDR3 is made up of 16 amino acids. The V gene end was trimmed by 2 bases and the J gene end by 2 bases; junction bases not matched to a gene: 5. The CDR3 DNA sequence: TGTGCCAGCAGCTTACGGGCGGGAGGTAACACCGGGGAGCTGTTTTTT. Its protein product is CASSLRAGGNTGELFF.

This clone came up a few times. This chain's CDR3 is CSASSTEAFF. DNA of the CDR3: TGCAGTGCTAGCTCCACTGAAGCTTTCTTT. The rearrangement uses TRBV20-1 and TRBJ1-1; no reliable D call. Germline CDR1 DFQATT, CDR2 SNEGSKA (reference sequence). Trimming took 3 bases from V and 4 from J, leaving 3 bases between them. There are 10 residues in the CDR3.

This chain joins TRBV7-9 and TRBJ2-1, with 8 bases that match TRBD2. CDR3 length: 16 amino acids. Germline-derived CDR1 and CDR2 are SEHNR and FQNEAQ (reference sequence). The ends lost 6 bases at V and 1 base at J; junction bases unmatched: 8. CDR3 in amino acids: CASSPSGSPSYNEQFF. The CDR3 bases are TGTGCCAGCAGTCCTAGCGGGTCCCCTTCCTACAATGAGCAGTTCTTC.

This chain joins TRBV28 and TRBJ2-3; 8 nucleotides line up with TRBD1. Looked up from germline, CDR1 is MDHEN and CDR2 is SYDVKM. J gave up 7 bases and V 5 bases, and 11 bases lay outside the gene matches. The CDR3 has 15 residues. The CDR3 spells CASSEQGVIPYTQYF. In nucleotides, the CDR3 is TGTGCCAGCAGTGAACAGGGGGTGATACCTTATACGCAGTATTTT.

V gene TRBV29-1 combines with J gene TRBJ2-5; the D gene is possibly TRBD1 (5 bases). The J call is uncertain, as TRBJ2-7 better fits the DNA end. This CDR3 region has 12 residues. Germline values: CDR1 SQVTM, CDR2 ANQGSEA. The CDR3 here is CSAADSTYEQYF. CDR3 nucleotide sequence: TGCAGCGCTGCCGACAGTACCTACGAGCAGTACTTC.

This clone was detected only once. The rearrangement joins TRBV7-9 to TRBJ2-3; 10 bases match TRBD2. This CDR3 region has 19 residues. J gave up 4 bases and V 5 bases, and 18 bases lay outside the gene matches. The germline V gene encodes CDR1 SEHNR and CDR2 FQNEAQ (reference sequence). The CDR3 is CASSKPLAGAPSRSDTQYF. CDR3 DNA sequence: TGTGCCAGCAGCAAGCCCCTAGCGGGAGCTCCTTCCCGGTCAGATACGCAGTATTTT. The full variable domain, its missing parts supplied by reference TRBV7-9 and TRBJ2-3, is DTGVSQNPRHKITKRGQNVTFRCDPISEHNRLYWYRQTLGQGPEFLTYFQNEAQLEKSRLLSDRFSAERPKGSFSTLEIQRTEQGDSAMYLCASSKPLAGAPSRSDTQYFGPGTRLTVL.

This chain links TRBV21-1 with TRBJ2-5; TRBD2 was called by the table and not checked on the DNA. TRBV21-1 is designated a pseudogene. The CDR3 is 14 residues long. The CDR3: CASGRRRPWETQYF. DNA for the CDR3: TGTGCCAGCGGCCGACGGAGGCCATGGGAGACCCAGTACTTC.

The rearrangement links TRBV7-2 to TRBJ2-3, with D possibly being TRBD2 (6 bases). The CDR3 has 15 residues. Germline assignment: CDR1 SGHTA and CDR2 FQGNSA. Trimming shortened V by 3 bases and J by 5 bases, and 15 bases separated the two germline ends. The CDR3 sequence: CASSLSTGVGDTQYF. The DNA of the CDR3 is TGTGCCAGCAGCTTGTCTACGGGAGTGGGAGATACGCAGTATTTT. The full variable domain, completed using reference TRBV7-2 and TRBJ2-3, is GAGVSQSPSNKVTEKGKDVELRCDPISGHTALYWYRQSLGQGLEFLIYFQGNSAPDKSGLPSDRFSAERTGGSVSTLTIQRTQQEDSAVYLCASSLSTGVGDTQYFGPGTRLTVL.

The V gene is TRBV12-5, the J gene TRBJ1-3; 7 bases are a match to TRBD1. V shed 6 bases and J 4 bases; nucleotides not matched to a gene: 0. The germline gives CDR1 LGHNT, CDR2 FRNRAP. There are 12 residues in the CDR3. The CDR3 nucleotides read TGTGCTAGTGGGGGACAGGGAAACACCATATATTTT. This translates into CASGGQGNTIYF.

V is TRBV28 and J is TRBJ2-5, with unresolved D. Germline V gene sequence: CDR1 MDHEN, CDR2 SYDVKM. The V end lost 5 bases, the J end lost 5 bases, and 12 bases lay between the germline ends. The length of the CDR3 is 13 residues. CDR3 coding DNA: TGTGCCAGCAGTCACCGGGTCGCTGAGACCCAGTACTTC. Translation: CASSHRVAETQYF.

The chain combines TRBV6-5 with TRBJ2-3, with 8 positions matching TRBD2. The germline V gene has CDR1 MNHEY and CDR2 SVGAGI. There are 13 residues in the CDR3. The trim removed 6 bases at V and 8 bases at J, leaving 7 bases unmatched. CDR3 region: CASRLLAGGTQYF. The CDR3 DNA follows: TGTGCCAGCAGGCTCTTGGCGGGGGGTACGCAGTATTTT.

This clone was counted between two and nine times. The chain has TRBV28 and TRBJ2-1, with 9 nucleotides matching TRBD2. CDR1 and CDR2 from the germline V gene are MDHEN and SYDVKM. The CDR3 runs 18 residues. J lost 4 bases, V lost 3 bases, and 13 bases had no gene match. The CDR3 loop is CASSLQSRLLAGYNEQFF. The DNA for the CDR3 is TGTGCCAGCAGTTTGCAGTCGAGACTCCTAGCGGGATACAATGAGCAGTTCTTC.

This clone turned up a few times. The chain recombines TRBV10-3 with TRBJ1-5; TRBD1 is a possible D gene (5 bases). V was shortened by 6 bases and J by 1 base, with 13 bases between the two germline ends. The CDR3 sequence is 15 residues long. Per the germline V gene, CDR1 is ENHRY and CDR2 is SYGVKD. CDR3 sequence reads: CAISTTGSSNQPQHF. The CDR3 nucleotides are TGTGCCATCAGCACTACAGGCAGCAGCAATCAGCCCCAGCATTTT.

This clone was picked up a small number of times. This rearrangement joins TRBV6-6 to TRBJ1-1; D unresolved. Between the trimmed V and J ends, which lost 8 bases and 4 bases, there was a span of 14 bases. The germline V gene encodes CDR1 MNHNY and CDR2 SVGAGI (reference sequence). The CDR3 is 13 amino acids. The CDR3 reads CASGPAVGTEAFF. For the CDR3, the DNA is TGTGCCAGCGGTCCAGCGGTCGGCACTGAAGCTTTCTTT.

This clone was picked up one time. Other DNA sequences within the sample encode an identical CDR3. The rearrangement uses TRBV28 and TRBJ2-5; the match to TRBD1 covers 7 bases. The CDR3 has 16 residues. V was clipped by 4 bases and J by 5 bases; unmatched bases: 13. CDR1 MDHEN and CDR2 SYDVKM come from the germline V gene. The CDR3 coding sequence is TGTGCCAGCAGTTCACCGGGCCAGGGGGACGCGGAGACCCAGTACTTC. The encoded protein is CASSSPGQGDAETQYF.

V and J are TRBV10-3 and TRBJ1-1; perhaps TRBD1 as D (6 bases). CDR3 size: 14 residues. Germline CDR1 ENHRY, CDR2 SYGVKD. Trimming left V 3 bases short and J 4 bases short, with 12 bases between. As DNA, the CDR3 is TGTGCCATCAGTGAATTGTTGGGGGCCACTGAAGCTTTCTTT. Translating gives CAISELLGATEAFF.

V and J are TRBV7-3 and TRBJ2-7; TRBD1 is a possible D gene (6 bases). The germline CDR1 and CDR2 sequences are SGHTA and FQGTGA. This CDR3 is 15 amino acids long. Trimming took off 5 bases at V and 5 bases at J, with 19 bases between the two ends. The CDR3 protein is CASSPQGSLRHEQYF. The CDR3 DNA is TGTGCCAGCAGCCCCCAGGGGTCCCTCCGGCACGAGCAGTACTTC.

This chain uses TRBV19 with TRBJ2-7; maybe TRBD2 (6 bases). Trimming cost V 3 bases and J 1 base, with 10 bases left between them. This CDR3 region has 14 residues. The germline CDR1 and CDR2 sequences are LNHDA and SQIVND (reference sequence). The CDR3: CASSIGGKSYEQYF. CDR3 coding DNA: TGTGCCAGTAGTATTGGCGGGAAGTCCTACGAGCAGTACTTC.

Note on this clone: This sample also contains other DNA sequences that code for the same CDR3. V and J are TRBV18 and TRBJ2-7; weak D call: TRBD1 (6 bases). Trimming took 2 bases from V and 0 from J, leaving 11 bases between them. The CDR3 runs 15 residues. CDR1 is KGHSH, CDR2 LQKENI, per germline. The CDR3 protein is CASSPSRDNSYEQYF. CDR3 nucleotides: TGTGCCAGCTCACCAAGCCGGGACAACTCCTACGAGCAGTACTTC.

This chain connects TRBV5-1 to TRBJ2-1; possibly TRBD1 for D (6 bases). Trimming left V 0 bases short and J 4 bases short, with 14 bases between. The CDR3 length is 16 residues. Germline-derived CDR1 and CDR2 are SGHRS and YFSETQ. The CDR3 region has the DNA TGCGCCAGCAGCTTGGACGGTAGCAGGGGTTACAATGAGCAGTTCTTC. Translation: CASSLDGSRGYNEQFF.